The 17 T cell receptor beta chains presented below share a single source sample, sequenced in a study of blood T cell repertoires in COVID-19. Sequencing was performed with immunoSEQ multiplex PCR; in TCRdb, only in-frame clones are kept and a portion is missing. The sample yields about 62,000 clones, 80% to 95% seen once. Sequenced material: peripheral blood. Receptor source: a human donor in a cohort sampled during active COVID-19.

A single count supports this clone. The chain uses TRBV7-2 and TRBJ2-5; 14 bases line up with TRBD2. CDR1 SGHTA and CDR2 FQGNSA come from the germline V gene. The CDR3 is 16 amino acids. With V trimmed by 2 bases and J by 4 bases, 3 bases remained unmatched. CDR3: CASSLHGTSGRETQYF. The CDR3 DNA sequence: TGTGCCAGCAGCTTACACGGGACTAGCGGGAGAGAGACCCAGTACTTC.

The CDR3: CATSLSGTGEAFF. The CDR3, as DNA: TGTGCCACCAGCCTTTCCGGGACAGGCGAAGCTTTCTTT. V gene TRBV15 combines with J gene TRBJ1-1; TRBD1 matches at 8 bases. CDR1 is LNHNV, CDR2 YYDKDF, per germline (reference sequence). The CDR3 extends over 13 amino acids. Germline trimming cut 5 bases from V and 8 bases from J; bases unmatched to any gene: 7.

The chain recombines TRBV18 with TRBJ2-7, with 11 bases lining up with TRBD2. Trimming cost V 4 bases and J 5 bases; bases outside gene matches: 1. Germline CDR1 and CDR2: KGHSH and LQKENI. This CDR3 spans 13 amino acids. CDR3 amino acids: CASSLSGRDEQYF. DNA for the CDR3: TGTGCCAGCTCACTTAGCGGGAGGGACGAGCAGTACTTC.

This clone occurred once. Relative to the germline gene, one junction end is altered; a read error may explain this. DNA of the CDR3: TGTGCCAGTATTATAGATCTAACGACGGGGGGTTTTTCACCCCTCCACTTT. As protein: CASIIDLTTGGFSPLHF. The chain joins TRBV19 to TRBJ1-6; possible D gene TRBD1, 5 bases. This CDR3 has 17 residues. Germline V gene data show CDR1 as LNHDA and CDR2 as SQIVND (reference sequence).

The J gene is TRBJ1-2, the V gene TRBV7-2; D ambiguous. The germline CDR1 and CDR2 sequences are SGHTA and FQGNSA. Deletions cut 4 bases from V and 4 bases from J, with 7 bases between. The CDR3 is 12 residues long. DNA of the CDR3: TGTGCCAGCAGCTCCGAGGGCTATGGCTACACCTTC. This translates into CASSSEGYGYTF. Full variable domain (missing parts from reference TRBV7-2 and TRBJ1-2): GAGVSQSPSNKVTEKGKDVELRCDPISGHTALYWYRQSLGQGLEFLIYFQGNSAPDKSGLPSDRFSAERTGGSVSTLTIQRTQQEDSAVYLCASSSEGYGYTFGSGTRLTVV.

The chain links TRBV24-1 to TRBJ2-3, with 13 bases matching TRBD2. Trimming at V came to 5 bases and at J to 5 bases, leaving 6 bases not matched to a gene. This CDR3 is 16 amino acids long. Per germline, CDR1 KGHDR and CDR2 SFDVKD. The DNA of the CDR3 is TGTGCCACCAGTGTCGGACTAGCGGGGGCAGGAGATACGCAGTATTTT. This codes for CATSVGLAGAGDTQYF.

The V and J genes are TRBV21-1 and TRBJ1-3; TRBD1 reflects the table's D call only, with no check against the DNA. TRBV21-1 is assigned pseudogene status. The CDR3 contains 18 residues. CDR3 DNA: TGTGCCAGCAGCAAATTGGGGACAGGGGGCTTTGGGGGAAACACCATATATTTT. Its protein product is CASSKLGTGGFGGNTIYF.

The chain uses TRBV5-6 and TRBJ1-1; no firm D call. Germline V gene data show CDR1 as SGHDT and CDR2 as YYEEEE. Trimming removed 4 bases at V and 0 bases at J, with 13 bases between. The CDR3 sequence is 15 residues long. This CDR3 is CASSPDRGLNTEAFF. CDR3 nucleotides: TGTGCCAGCAGCCCGGATAGAGGGCTGAACACTGAAGCTTTCTTT.

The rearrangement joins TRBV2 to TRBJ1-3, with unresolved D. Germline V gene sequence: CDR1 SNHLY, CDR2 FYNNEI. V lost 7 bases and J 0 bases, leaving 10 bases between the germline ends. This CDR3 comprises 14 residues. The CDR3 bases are TGTGCCAGCAAGAGCTCATCCTCTGGAAACACCATATATTTT. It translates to CASKSSSSGNTIYF. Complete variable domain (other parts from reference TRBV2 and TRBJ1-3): EPEVTQTPSHQVTQMGQEVILRCVPISNHLYFYWYRQILGQKVEFLVSFYNNEISEKSEIFDDQFSVERPDGSNFTLKIRSTKLEDSAMYFCASKSSSSGNTIYFGEGSWLTVV.

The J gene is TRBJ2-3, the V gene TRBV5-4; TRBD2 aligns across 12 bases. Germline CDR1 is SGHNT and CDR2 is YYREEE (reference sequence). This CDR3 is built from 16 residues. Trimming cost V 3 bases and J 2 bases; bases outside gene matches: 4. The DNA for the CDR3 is TGTGCCAGCAGCTCGCTAGCGGGGGGGCCCACAGATACGCAGTATTTT. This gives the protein CASSSLAGGPTDTQYF. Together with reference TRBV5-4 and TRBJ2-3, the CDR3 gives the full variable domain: ETGVTQSPTHLIKTRGQQVTLRCSSQSGHNTVSWYQQALGQGPQFIFQYYREEENGRGNFPPRFSGLQFPNYSSELNVNALELDDSALYLCASSSLAGGPTDTQYFGPGTRLTVL.

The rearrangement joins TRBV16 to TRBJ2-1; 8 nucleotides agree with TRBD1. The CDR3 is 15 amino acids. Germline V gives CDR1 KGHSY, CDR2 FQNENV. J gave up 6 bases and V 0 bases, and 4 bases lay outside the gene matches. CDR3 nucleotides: TGTGCCAGCAGCCAATCGGCGGACAGGGCCAATGAGCAGTTCTTC. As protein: CASSQSADRANEQFF.

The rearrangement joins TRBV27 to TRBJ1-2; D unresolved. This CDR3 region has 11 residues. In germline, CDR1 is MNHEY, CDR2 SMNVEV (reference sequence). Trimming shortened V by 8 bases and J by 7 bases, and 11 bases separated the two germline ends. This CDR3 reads CASGSSGGYTF. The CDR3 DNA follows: TGTGCCAGCGGCAGTTCGGGTGGCTACACCTTC.

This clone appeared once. The CDR3 loop reads CASPQGATDSPLHF. CDR3 DNA sequence: TGTGCCAGCCCTCAAGGGGCAACTGATTCACCCCTCCACTTT. V gene TRBV21-1 combines with J gene TRBJ1-6; whether TRBD1, the table's D call, matches the DNA was not checked. TRBV21-1 is a recognized pseudogene. The CDR3 runs to 14 residues.

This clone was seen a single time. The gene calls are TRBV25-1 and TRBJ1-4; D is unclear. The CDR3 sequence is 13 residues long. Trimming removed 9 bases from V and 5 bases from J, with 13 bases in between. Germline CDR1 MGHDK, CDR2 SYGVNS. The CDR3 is CASTTVTNEKLFF. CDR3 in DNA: TGTGCCAGTACGACGGTGACAAATGAAAAACTGTTTTTT.

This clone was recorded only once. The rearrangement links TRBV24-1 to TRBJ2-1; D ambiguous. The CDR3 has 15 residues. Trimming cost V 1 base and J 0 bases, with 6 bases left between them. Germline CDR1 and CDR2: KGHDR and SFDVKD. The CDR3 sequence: CATSDFSSSYNEQFF. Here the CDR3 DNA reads TGTGCCACCAGTGATTTCTCTAGCTCCTACAATGAGCAGTTCTTC.

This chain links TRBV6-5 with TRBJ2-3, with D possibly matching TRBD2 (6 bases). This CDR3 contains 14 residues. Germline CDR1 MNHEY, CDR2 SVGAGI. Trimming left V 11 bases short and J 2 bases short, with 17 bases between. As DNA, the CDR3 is TGTGCCGTTACCGGGACTCGTGCCACAGATACGCAGTATTTT. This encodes CAVTGTRATDTQYF.

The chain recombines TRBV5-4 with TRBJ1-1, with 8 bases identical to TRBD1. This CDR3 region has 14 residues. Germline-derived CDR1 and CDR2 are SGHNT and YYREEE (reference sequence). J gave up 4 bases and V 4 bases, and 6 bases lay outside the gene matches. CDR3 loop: CASSQGAGGTEAFF. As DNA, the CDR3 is TGTGCCAGCAGCCAGGGGGCTGGGGGCACTGAAGCTTTCTTT.